This entry concerns a single T cell receptor (beta chain). What it recognizes is unknown. The sample belongs to a study of blood T cells in healthy people across ages. Overall study context: When template switching was applied, about one barcoded beta molecule was captured per two T cells. Study-wide results and limits: Correlation between TCR beta diversity and naive T cell percentage was strong. Age advanced and TCR beta diversity per million T cells fell, roughly linearly.

Russia was home to the donors, healthy Caucasian individuals aged about 6 to 100. With a J-beta primer mix and a sample-barcoded 5' primer, a second PCR ran 7 to 11 cycles. TCRdb itself ran the 5' RACE reads through MiXCR, one entry per CDR3 protein. Found here are fewer than 1 million distinct CDR3 sequences, roughly 44% of them singletons; the top ten hold approximately 19%. The specimen sequenced was blood. This receptor was taken from a man aged 55-75 years in good health.

CDR3 region: CASSYTSGASYEQYF. The CDR3 DNA is TGTGCCAGCAGCTATACTAGCGGAGCATCCTACGAGCAGTACTTC. The chain combines TRBV7-2 with TRBJ2-7; 8 nucleotides agree with TRBD2. The CDR3 has 15 amino acids. J was trimmed by 1 base and V by 4 bases; bases with no gene match: 6. CDR1 and CDR2 from the germline V gene are SGHTA and FQGNSA.